What follows are 5 T cell receptor beta chains derived from one specimen sequenced in a study of T cells in Graves' hyperthyroidism and ophthalmopathy. RNA transcripts were the template for amplifying TCR beta CDR3 regions. The TCR CDR3 was amplified in a first-round RT-PCR using the HTBI primer set. TCRdb used MiXCR to reprocess the multiplex PCR reads, holding one entry per CDR3 protein. The sample carries under 450,000 distinct CDR3 sequences, 15% to 18% recorded once. Sequenced material: blood. These receptors all stem from a woman aged 18-35 years with Graves' hyperthyroidism.

This clonotype was detected ten times or more. The rearrangement links TRBV7-8 to TRBJ2-4, with D unresolved. This CDR3 is built from 16 residues. In germline, CDR1 is SGHVS, CDR2 FQNEAQ. Between the trimmed V and J ends, which lost 5 bases and 0 bases, there was a span of 14 bases. CDR3 region: CASSPDPRLAKNIQYF. The CDR3 nucleotides are TGTGCCAGCAGCCCAGACCCTAGACTAGCCAAAAACATTCAGTACTTC.

The chain joins TRBV19 to TRBJ1-6, with D tentatively TRBD1 (5 bases). The CDR3 loop spans 15 amino acids. V shed 10 bases and J shed 7 bases, with 20 bases lying between them. Germline CDR1 LNHDA, CDR2 SQIVND (reference sequence). CDR3 DNA sequence: TGTGCCACCAGAGGGATGGGACCGCTCAATTCACCCCTCCACTTT. Translation: CATRGMGPLNSPLHF. Filled out from reference TRBV19 and TRBJ1-6, the complete variable domain reads DGGITQSPKYLFRKEGQNVTLSCEQNLNHDAMYWYRQDPGQGLRLIYYSQIVNDFQKGDIAEGYSVSREKKESFPLTVTSAQKNPTAFYLCATRGMGPLNSPLHFGNGTRLTVT.

This clonotype has a count of ten or more. The genes are TRBV6-1 and TRBJ1-2; D is uncertain. Trimming pared 1 base from V and 1 base from J, leaving 10 bases between. The CDR3 sequence is 15 residues long. Germline CDR1 and CDR2: MNHNS and SASEGT. The CDR3 nucleotides are TGTGCCAGCAGTGAAGGCGTCAGCCGTAACTATGGCTACACCTTC. It encodes CASSEGVSRNYGYTF.

This CDR3 reads CASSYGLGGYTF. DNA for the CDR3: TGTGCCAGCAGTTACGGGTTGGGAGGCTACACCTTC. The V call is TRBV6-9, the J call TRBJ1-2, with D unclear. The CDR3 is 12 amino acids. The V gene lost 3 bases and the J gene lost 8 bases, with 10 bases spanning the gap. The germline gives CDR1 MNHGY, CDR2 SVAAGI.

This clonotype was counted only a few times. A much larger clone lies one base from this, so it may be a read error. This chain links TRBV28 with TRBJ2-5; a weak D match, TRBD1 (6 bases). Between the trimmed V and J ends, which lost 4 bases and 7 bases, there was a span of 13 bases. This CDR3 has 13 amino acids. Germline CDR1 and CDR2: MDHEN and SYDVKM. CDR3 protein: CASSSRTAGTQYF. DNA for the CDR3: TGTGCCAGCAGTTCAAGGACAGCTGGGACCCAGTACTTC. Using reference TRBV28 and TRBJ2-5 for the parts outside the CDR3, the full variable domain is DVKVTQSSRYLVKRTGEKVFLECVQDMDHENMFWYRQDPGLGLRLIYFSYDVKMKEKGDIPEGYSVSREKKERFSLILESASTNQTSMYLCASSSRTAGTQYFGPGTRLLVL.